A selection of T cell receptor beta chains follows, all from one sample in a study of cytomegalovirus exposure and HLA in healthy donors. Produced via immunoSEQ multiplex PCR; TCRdb's table is partial and in-frame only. The sample lists tens of thousands of clones; about four fifths were seen once. The sequencing sample was made of PBMCs. These TCRs come from a woman under 40 in good health and CMV-seronegative. Both conserved end residues are part of each CDR3. The order of the fields is clone size, V gene, D gene, J gene, CDR3 DNA, CDR3 protein. A D gene is named only where the DNA matches it firmly. Size is stated for part of the rows, as once, few or many counts, or as a class when the clone is expanded.

>-|TRBV25-1|TRBD1|TRBJ1-2
TGTGCCAGCAGTGAACCAGGACAGGGCTACTATGGCTACACCTTC
CASSEPGQGYYGYTF
>-|TRBV6-5|-|TRBJ2-7
TGTGCCAGCAGAGCAACAGGGTTCTACGAGCAGTACTTC
CASRATGFYEQYF
>-|TRBV19|TRBD2|TRBJ2-3
TGTGCCAGTAACGGGAGGGCCTCAGATACGCAGTATTTT
CASNGRASDTQYF
>-|TRBV18|-|TRBJ1-1
TGTGCCAGCTCACTTGCCCCCGCCGGGACTAAATACACTGAAGCTTTCTTT
CASSLAPAGTKYTEAFF
>-|TRBV4-3|TRBD2|TRBJ2-3
TGCGCCAGCAGCCCCCGGGAGGTTGGGTCGACGCAGTATTTT
CASSPREVGSTQYF
>-|TRBV7-9|TRBD2|TRBJ2-3
TGTTCCAGCAGCCCCAGGGCTAGCGGGAGAATCGGCACAGATACGCAGTATTTT
CSSSPRASGRIGTDTQYF
>few|TRBV5-5|TRBD2|TRBJ2-7
TGTGCCAGCAGCTTGGACCCTCTAGCGGGAGTCCCCTACGAGCAGTACTTC
CASSLDPLAGVPYEQYF
>-|TRBV6-1|TRBD2|TRBJ2-3
TGTGCCAGCAGTGGGGGCCTAGCGGGAGGACAGGATACGCAGTATTTT
CASSGGLAGGQDTQYF
>-|TRBV7-9|TRBD1|TRBJ1-1
TGTTCCAGCAGCTATCGACAGGGAACCCCACTGAACACTGAAGCTTTCTTT
CSSSYRQGTPLNTEAFF
>once|TRBV18|-|TRBJ2-5
TGTGCCAGCTCACCTTCCGGGGTCGAGACCCAGTACTTC
CASSPSGVETQYF
>-|TRBV2|-|TRBJ2-2
TGTGCCAGCAACCCAGGGATTGCGAACACCGGGGAGCTGTTTTTT
CASNPGIANTGELFF